The source of this TCR beta chain is a study of Tregs in tolerant kidney transplant recipients (dated by TCRdb to about 2019). With respect to the entire study: Transplants used related donors with nonmyeloablative bone marrow transplantation; mixed chimerism was transient in the human trials. Before combined kidney and bone marrow transplantation, this study identified donor-specific regulatory T cells using TCRbeta sequencing and then followed those same cells after transplant.

The sample's time point label, in plain terms: blood sample drawn before combined kidney and bone marrow transplant. Unstimulated Tregs (CD4+CD25+CD127-), CD4+ non-Tregs (CD4+CD25-), CD4 and CD8 cells were FACS-sorted from thawed PBMCs. The patients were several recipients of combined kidney and bone marrow transplants from the ITN036ST trial, and samples were available only for these trial subjects. Healthy control blood was processed to PBMCs with a Ficoll density gradient and then cryopreserved, whereas patient PBMCs were collected both before and after transplant. Study-level results and caveats: For some patients, the PCR primers changed as time went on, which meant samples from those patients could not be compared with one another at the nucleotide level. In tolerant patients, the expansion of donor-specific Tregs was greater than global Treg expansion, suggesting that the expansion was antigen-driven rather than nonspecific. The study was constrained by small patient numbers, and validation of the findings is required in larger populations and under other immunosuppression protocols. Expanding Tregs with activated donor B cells appeared to identify the most biologically relevant and donor-specific TCRbeta repertoire. Biological reproducibility was not examined directly, but technical replication error appeared to be minimal.

CDR1 and CDR2, looked up from the germline V gene (reference sequence), are SEHNR and FQNEAQ. CDR3 length: 11 amino acids, cysteine to phenylalanine. The sequence is cut down to CDR3 DNA, 33 bases in frame from base 1. The V and J ends are trimmed by 5 bases and 8 bases, leaving 9 bases between them. For TCRbeta CDR3 sequencing, genomic DNA from the sorted cells was extracted using the QIAGEN DNeasy Blood and Tissue Kit. High-throughput TCRbeta CDR3 sequencing, which included PCR amplification with bias correction and internal controls, was done commercially through immunoSEQ. From the authors' description of their analysis: Unique productive TCRbeta sequences were defined by CDR3 nucleotide sequence when primers matched and otherwise by CDR3 amino acid sequence together with Vbeta and Jbeta genes. To correct sorting error, sequences shared between sorted populations at a frequency ratio of 2:1 or less were removed; the rest were assigned to the higher population. Sequences were defined as donor-reactive when expanded at least 5-fold in CFSE-low cells versus unstimulated cells and present at a frequency of at least 0.01% in CFSE-low cells. Jensen-Shannon divergence calculated on the top 100 TCRbeta sequences ranked by frequency was used to measure repertoire divergence. When a sample had multiple sequencing runs, each run was corrected for sorting error separately and the runs were then pooled. Here the immuneACCESS table is served through TCRdb, limited to in-frame sequences with V and J called. Missing clones are a known gap in these copies; in checked studies unresolved V genes cover under half, and the rest lacks a known reason. V, J and clone size are taken as reported in that table, and D and trimming were inferred from the DNA itself. The sample table holds more than 75,000 clones, of which roughly 93% were seen once. The ten top clones hold 0.4% to 0.55% of the sample.

Note on this clone: The clone's antigen remains unknown. Base-call qualities are not available, and no considerably larger clone is one nucleotide away. This sample includes further DNA sequences coding for the same CDR3.

The sequence is built from TRBV7-9 and TRBJ1-2; no D gene is confidently identified. The sequenced sample was CD4+ T cells from blood, obtained before the transplant. The TCR originated in a human donor who received a combined kidney and bone marrow transplant. The DNA reads TGTGCCAGCAGCCCCTCGGAGGGCTACACCTTC. Its protein reads: CASSPSEGYTF.